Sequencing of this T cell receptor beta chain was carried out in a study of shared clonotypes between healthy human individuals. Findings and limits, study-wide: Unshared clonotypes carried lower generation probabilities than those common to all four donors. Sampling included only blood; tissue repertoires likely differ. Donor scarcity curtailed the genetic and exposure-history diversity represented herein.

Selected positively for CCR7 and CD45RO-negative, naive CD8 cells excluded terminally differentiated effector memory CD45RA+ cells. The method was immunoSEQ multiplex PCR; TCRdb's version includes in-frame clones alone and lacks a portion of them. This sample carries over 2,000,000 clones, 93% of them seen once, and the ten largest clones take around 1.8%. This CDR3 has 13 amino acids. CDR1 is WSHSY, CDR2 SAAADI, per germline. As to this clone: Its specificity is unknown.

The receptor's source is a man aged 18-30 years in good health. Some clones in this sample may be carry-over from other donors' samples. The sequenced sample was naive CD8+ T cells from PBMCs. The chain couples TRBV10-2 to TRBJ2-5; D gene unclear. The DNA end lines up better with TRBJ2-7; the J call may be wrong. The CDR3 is CASSETVHYEQYF. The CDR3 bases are TGCGCCAGCAGTGAAACAGTACACTACGAGCAGTACTTC.